Below are 11 T cell receptor beta chains sequenced from a single sample in a study of cytomegalovirus exposure and HLA in healthy donors. The PCR used 60 Vbeta and 13 Jbeta primers. Assay used: immunoSEQ multiplex PCR; TCRdb lists only in-frame clones, some missing. The repertoire holds about 140,000 clones, around 65% seen once, with less than 2% in the top ten. Sequences were obtained from PBMCs. The receptors were gathered from a male donor in good health and CMV-seronegative.

The chain links TRBV19 to TRBJ2-1, with D possibly matching TRBD2 (6 bases). The V gene's germline CDR1 is LNHDA and CDR2 SQIVND (reference sequence). This CDR3 has 15 residues. V gave up 0 bases and J gave up 6 bases, with 12 bases separating them. CDR3 loop: CASSIDGGDANEQFF. The CDR3 DNA sequence: TGTGCCAGTAGTATAGACGGGGGAGACGCCAATGAGCAGTTCTTC.

This rearrangement joins TRBV4-1 to TRBJ1-2; the D is unclear. Trimming pared 0 bases from V and 0 bases from J, leaving 8 bases between. CDR3 length equals 15 residues. Germline assignment: CDR1 MGHRA and CDR2 YSYEKL. For the CDR3, the DNA is TGCGCCAGCAGCCAAGAGGGCAGGTCTAACTATGGCTACACCTTC. The encoded protein is CASSQEGRSNYGYTF.

Note on this clone: Its ends do not fully match the called genes, so a read error is possible. The rearrangement joins TRBV7-2 to TRBJ2-5; the D is unclear. The germline gives CDR1 SGHTA, CDR2 FQGNSA. The length of the CDR3 is 15 residues. This CDR3 reads CPSSLALGPEETQYF. CDR3 DNA: TGTCCCAGCAGCTTAGCTTTGGGCCCCGAGGAGACCCAGTACTTC.

The chain recombines TRBV14 with TRBJ2-7, with TRBD1 matching 9 bases. CDR1 is SGHDN and CDR2 is FVKESK in the germline V gene. V lost 4 bases to trimming and J lost 4 bases; unmatched junction nucleotides: 2. This CDR3 is 13 amino acids long. CDR3 sequence: CASSRDRAYEQYF. The DNA for the CDR3 is TGTGCCAGCAGCCGGGACAGGGCATACGAGCAGTACTTC.

The V and J genes are TRBV6-1 and TRBJ1-3; TRBD1 matches 7 bases. There are 15 residues in the CDR3. The junction had 9 bases not matched to a gene; V was cut back by 6 bases and J by 4 bases. CDR1 MNHNS and CDR2 SASEGT come from the germline V gene. CDR3 in DNA: TGTGCCAGCAGCGTATATCAGGGGGAAGGAAACACCATATATTTT. Encoded protein: CASSVYQGEGNTIYF.

This clone was seen once. The chain is built from TRBV11-1 and TRBJ2-1, with D perhaps matching TRBD2 (5 bases). V was clipped by 2 bases and J by 0 bases, with 17 bases between them. The CDR3 contains 18 residues. CDR1 is SGHAT, CDR2 FQDESV, per germline (reference sequence). Here the CDR3 reads CASSLSRIGLSSYNEQFF. The CDR3 nucleotides read TGTGCCAGCAGCTTATCTCGGATAGGACTCAGCTCCTACAATGAGCAGTTCTTC.

This clone has a single count. The CDR3 DNA is TGTGCCAGCAGGGTATCGACAGGGGCTCGCAATCAGCCCCAGCATTTT. Translation gives CASRVSTGARNQPQHF. The chain employs TRBV2 and TRBJ1-5, with 8 nucleotides matching TRBD1. The CDR3 is made up of 16 amino acids. The V gene end was trimmed by 6 bases and the J gene end by 2 bases; junction bases not matched to a gene: 9. Germline V gene data show CDR1 as SNHLY and CDR2 as FYNNEI.

This clone has just a few counts. The chain combines TRBV5-5 with TRBJ2-5; the match to TRBD2 covers 13 bases. CDR3 length: 15 residues. Germline CDR1 SGHKS, CDR2 YYEKEE (reference sequence). J lost 5 bases, V lost 3 bases, and 4 bases had no gene match. Written as DNA, the CDR3 is TGTGCCAGCAGCTCGGGACTAGCGGGGTCTGAGACCCAGTACTTC. Residues: CASSSGLAGSETQYF.

This clone has a single count. At one end the junction does not follow the germline gene, possibly because of a read error. Distinct nucleotide sequences in the sample also encode this CDR3. The CDR3 loop is CASSGGGGTPYNEQFF. The DNA of the CDR3 is TGTGCCAGCAGTGGGGGCGGGGGGACACCCTACAATGAACAGTTCTTC. The chain recombines TRBV27 with TRBJ2-1; 8 nucleotides align to TRBD2. Germline V gene sequence: CDR1 MNHEY, CDR2 SMNVEV (reference sequence). The CDR3 spans 16 residues.

The J gene is TRBJ2-7, the V gene TRBV7-2, with 7 nucleotides matching TRBD2. V gave up 7 bases and J gave up 7 bases; unmatched junction bases: 13. This CDR3 has 14 amino acids. CDR1 is SGHTA, CDR2 FQGNSA, per germline. The CDR3 reads CASTSPGGSREQYF. DNA for the CDR3: TGTGCCAGCACCAGCCCGGGGGGATCTCGGGAGCAGTACTTC.

The V call is TRBV7-8, the J call TRBJ2-5; D unclear. Germline values: CDR1 SGHVS, CDR2 FQNEAQ. This CDR3 contains 15 residues. V was clipped by 4 bases and J by 0 bases, with 12 bases between them. DNA for the CDR3: TGTGCCAGCAGCTCCGCCCACGACAACCAAGAGACCCAGTACTTC. Translating it yields CASSSAHDNQETQYF.